This T cell receptor (beta chain) derives from a study of CD8 T cells in ankylosing spondylitis. Study observations and caveats: Ankylosing spondylitis blood appeared to be characterized by a TCR beta motif of roughly eight highly homologous variants.

Trimming cost V 2 bases and J 6 bases, with 23 bases left between them. Germline V CDR1 and CDR2: LGHDT, YNNKEL (reference sequence). The CDR3 consists of 19 residues. Quantitative barcoded 5'-RACE was used to prepare TCR beta libraries. MiXCR, applied by TCRdb to the 5' RACE reads, yields one record per CDR3 protein. This table holds around 480,000 distinct CDR3 sequences, 17% found once. The table lists this clonotype with many counts. Its specificity is not known. The clonotype comes from a male donor with ankylosing spondylitis. The rearrangement uses TRBV3-1 and TRBJ1-6; D may be TRBD1 (6 bases). Material for sequencing was blood, either unsorted or a sorted T cell fraction (not recorded which). CDR3 coding DNA: TGTGCCAGCAGCCAAACCCCCTATGCCGGGGGCAGGGTTAATTCACCCCTCCACTTT. Protein product: CASSQTPYAGGRVNSPLHF.